One sample yielded the 27 T cell receptor beta chains listed below, sequenced in a study of cytomegalovirus exposure and HLA in healthy donors. Both 60 Vbeta primers and 13 Jbeta primers went into the PCR. Here immunoSEQ multiplex PCR was the method, and the copy in TCRdb shows in-frame clones only, minus some. The table records about 98,000 clones, 74% of them present only once. Sequenced: PBMCs. The source of these receptors is a male donor in good health and CMV-seronegative.

This clone has just a few counts. The V call is TRBV29-1, the J call TRBJ1-1; TRBD1 matches at 8 bases. Germline loops: CDR1 SQVTM, CDR2 ANQGSEA. The CDR3 consists of 13 residues. V was pared by 7 bases and J by 2 bases, with 6 bases of the junction left unmatched. The CDR3 DNA reads as TGCAGCGCACTGACAGGGGTAAACACTGAAGCTTTCTTT. Its translation: CSALTGVNTEAFF.

The rearrangement links TRBV27 to TRBJ1-2; D not certain. The CDR3 contains 15 residues. Germline values: CDR1 MNHEY, CDR2 SMNVEV (reference sequence). Deletions cut 2 bases from V and 2 bases from J, with 12 bases between. CDR3 DNA: TGTGCCAGCAGTTTACGTGTCGGCGGGAACTATGGCTACACCTTC. Translating it yields CASSLRVGGNYGYTF.

V and J are TRBV6-6 and TRBJ2-5, with D possibly being TRBD2 (6 bases). CDR1 is MNHNY and CDR2 is SVGAGI in the germline V gene (reference sequence). The CDR3 consists of 16 residues. The ends were cut back, 2 bases at V and 4 bases at J, with 17 bases in the middle. The CDR3 loop reads CASSYMKGGGGETQYF. In DNA form, the CDR3 reads TGTGCCAGCAGTTACATGAAGGGAGGCGGTGGAGAGACCCAGTACTTC.

The CDR3 region is CASSSGVRQGLVLSPRYEQYF. The CDR3 nucleotides are TGTGCCAGCAGTTCCGGAGTGAGACAGGGTTTAGTTCTTTCACCTAGGTACGAGCAGTACTTC. The chain uses TRBV28 and TRBJ2-7; 7 bases align to TRBD1. Germline-derived CDR1 and CDR2 are MDHEN and SYDVKM. This CDR3 region has 21 residues. Unmatched junction bases numbered 28, after V lost 4 bases and J lost 4 bases.

The chain combines TRBV9 with TRBJ1-5; D ambiguous. V lost 4 bases, J lost 0 bases, and 11 bases lay in between. Germline loops: CDR1 SGDLS, CDR2 YYNGEE. The CDR3 covers 15 residues. The CDR3 spells CASSTGGYSNQPQHF. The CDR3 DNA sequence: TGTGCCAGCAGCACCGGAGGCTATAGCAATCAGCCCCAGCATTTT.

This chain uses TRBV30 with TRBJ1-1; 8 bases match TRBD1. CDR1 and CDR2 from the germline V gene are GTSNPN and SVGIG (reference sequence). The CDR3 spans 13 residues. Trimming took 3 bases from V and 6 from J; bases not matched to a gene: 6. The CDR3 sequence: CAWSVFRGPEAFF. CDR3 bases: TGTGCCTGGAGCGTTTTCAGGGGGCCTGAAGCTTTCTTT. Together with reference TRBV30 and TRBJ1-1, the CDR3 gives the full variable domain: SQTIHQWPATLVQPVGSPLSLECTVEGTSNPNLYWYRQAAGRGLQLLFYSVGIGQISSEVPQNLSASRPQDRQFILSSKKLLLSDSGFYLCAWSVFRGPEAFFGQGTRLTVV.

V is TRBV5-6 and J is TRBJ2-7, with TRBD2 matching over 10 bases. J gave up 5 bases and V 0 bases, and 5 bases lay outside the gene matches. Germline V CDR1 and CDR2: SGHDT, YYEEEE. CDR3 length: 15 residues. The CDR3 region has the DNA TGTGCCAGCAGCTTGGAACTAGCGGGGCCTGACGAGCAGTACTTC. This codes for CASSLELAGPDEQYF. The full variable domain, completed using reference TRBV5-6 and TRBJ2-7, is DAGVTQSPTHLIKTRGQQVTLRCSPKSGHDTVSWYQQALGQGPQFIFQYYEEEERQRGNFPDRFSGHQFPNYSSELNVNALLLGDSALYLCASSLELAGPDEQYFGPGTRLTVT.

This clone was seen once. This chain links TRBV5-1 with TRBJ1-5; no reliable D call. This CDR3 spans 14 amino acids. The germline V and J ends were trimmed by 0 bases and 0 bases, with 4 bases remaining between them. Per the germline V gene, CDR1 is SGHRS and CDR2 is YFSETQ. CDR3 amino acids: CASSLGHSNQPQHF. CDR3 DNA: TGCGCCAGCAGCTTGGGACATAGCAATCAGCCCCAGCATTTT. The variable domain in full, with the rest retrieved from reference TRBV5-1 and TRBJ1-5, is KAGVTQTPRYLIKTRGQQVTLSCSPISGHRSVSWYQQTPGQGLQFLFEYFSETQRNKGNFPGRFSGRQFSNSRSEMNVSTLELGDSALYLCASSLGHSNQPQHFGDGTRLSIL.

This clone has only a few counts. V usage is TRBV7-2 and J usage is TRBJ2-7, with 8 nucleotides matching TRBD2. The germline gives CDR1 SGHTA, CDR2 FQGNSA. This CDR3 is built from 16 residues. V lost 4 bases to trimming and J lost 4 bases; unmatched junction nucleotides: 12. This CDR3 is CASSSGGSSGRYEQYF. CDR3 in DNA: TGTGCCAGCAGCTCAGGAGGATCGAGCGGGAGATACGAGCAGTACTTC.

The rearrangement joins TRBV27 to TRBJ2-7; TRBD2 is a possible D gene (5 bases). Trimming cost V 5 bases and J 3 bases, with 8 bases left between them. Germline assignment: CDR1 MNHEY and CDR2 SMNVEV (reference sequence). This CDR3 is built from 12 residues. In nucleotides, the CDR3 is TGTGCCAGCAGTGGCGGAGGCTACGAGCAGTACTTC. It translates to CASSGGGYEQYF.

The chain uses TRBV6-4 and TRBJ1-1, with 7 bases that match TRBD1. Trimming at V came to 0 bases and at J to 5 bases, leaving 6 bases not matched to a gene. Germline CDR1 reads MRHNA; CDR2 reads SNTAGT. The CDR3 runs 15 residues. CDR3 nucleotides: TGTGCCAGCAGTGACTCCGGGGCAGGGGGGACTGAAGCTTTCTTT. Translating gives CASSDSGAGGTEAFF.

V usage is TRBV30 and J usage is TRBJ2-2; 8 positions agree with TRBD1. CDR1 is GTSNPN, CDR2 SVGIG, per germline (reference sequence). The CDR3 spans 13 residues. V trimming: 8 bases; J trimming: 4 bases; junction bases outside the gene matches: 6. CDR3 sequence reads: CALQGGGTGELFF. CDR3 nucleotide sequence: TGTGCCCTACAGGGGGGAGGCACCGGGGAGCTGTTTTTT.

The chain has TRBV7-9 and TRBJ2-1, with D perhaps matching TRBD1 (6 bases). Germline CDR1 reads SEHNR; CDR2 reads FQNEAQ (reference sequence). V lost 8 bases and J 2 bases, leaving 19 bases between the germline ends. The CDR3 has 16 amino acids. CDR3 in amino acids: CASGLWVRGTYNEQFF. In DNA form, the CDR3 reads TGTGCCAGCGGACTTTGGGTCAGGGGCACCTACAATGAGCAGTTCTTC.

The chain couples TRBV28 to TRBJ2-3; 7 positions agree with TRBD2. Per germline, CDR1 MDHEN and CDR2 SYDVKM. Trimming cost V 8 bases and J 0 bases; bases outside gene matches: 8. The CDR3 is 15 residues long. DNA of the CDR3: TGTGCCAGCCCCCCCTCTAGCGGTAGCACAGATACGCAGTATTTT. Translated, it gives CASPPSSGSTDTQYF.

This clone was recorded a few times. J is TRBJ2-7 and V is TRBV7-8; 8 bases align to TRBD1. With V trimmed by 1 base and J by 1 base, 9 bases remained unmatched. Germline CDR1 reads SGHVS; CDR2 reads FQNEAQ. The CDR3 contains 17 residues. The CDR3 is CASSLGNFWTGSYEQYF. DNA for the CDR3: TGTGCCAGCAGCTTAGGAAATTTTTGGACAGGGTCCTACGAGCAGTACTTC.

The gene calls are TRBV6-1 and TRBJ2-3; the D gene is possibly TRBD1 (6 bases). The V and J ends lost 7 bases and 3 bases respectively, with 14 bases between them. The germline V gene has CDR1 MNHNS and CDR2 SASEGT. There are 14 residues in the CDR3. The chain's CDR3 is CASKRGGETDTQYF. CDR3 DNA: TGTGCCAGCAAGAGAGGGGGAGAGACAGATACGCAGTATTTT.

The chain couples TRBV27 to TRBJ2-2; TRBD1 aligns across 7 bases. The CDR3 consists of 16 residues. Losses at the gene ends were 5 bases for V and 1 base for J; bases not matched to a gene: 7. Germline values: CDR1 MNHEY, CDR2 SMNVEV (reference sequence). The CDR3 sequence is CASSHARDRNTGELFF. CDR3 nucleotides: TGTGCCAGCAGTCATGCTCGGGACAGGAACACCGGGGAGCTGTTTTTT.

CDR3 DNA: TGTGCCAGCAGTTTCCGGGGTACTGAAGCTTTCTTT. This codes for CASSFRGTEAFF. The gene calls are TRBV28 and TRBJ1-1; no definite D call. Deletions cut 3 bases from V and 5 bases from J, with 7 bases between. The CDR3 length is 12 residues. Germline CDR1 is MDHEN and CDR2 is SYDVKM.

The rearrangement joins TRBV27 to TRBJ2-7; 11 bases map to TRBD2. This CDR3 comprises 18 residues. J lost 3 bases, V lost 2 bases, and 12 bases had no gene match. Germline-derived CDR1 and CDR2 are MNHEY and SMNVEV (reference sequence). In nucleotides, the CDR3 is TGTGCCAGCAGTTTAAGAGCTAGCGGGAGGTCGACCTTCTACGAGCAGTACTTC. Protein: CASSLRASGRSTFYEQYF.

The genes are TRBV5-1 and TRBJ2-6; the match to TRBD1 covers 7 bases. V lost 4 bases, J lost 0 bases, and 4 bases stayed unmatched. The germline CDR1 and CDR2 sequences are SGHRS and YFSETQ. CDR3 length equals 16 residues. Here the CDR3 reads CASSQYRGSGANVLTF. The CDR3 DNA reads TGCGCCAGCAGCCAATACAGGGGCTCTGGGGCCAACGTCCTGACTTTC.

This sequence joins TRBV9 and TRBJ2-5, with 8 bases lining up with TRBD1. CDR1 SGDLS and CDR2 YYNGEE come from the germline V gene. Unmatched junction bases numbered 0, after V lost 0 bases and J lost 2 bases. This CDR3 has 14 amino acids. In nucleotides, the CDR3 is TGTGCCAGCAGCGTAGGACAGGGGCAAGAGACCCAGTACTTC. Translating it yields CASSVGQGQETQYF.

This chain joins TRBV27 and TRBJ2-5; 9 nucleotides agree with TRBD1. The CDR3 totals 15 residues. In germline, CDR1 is MNHEY, CDR2 SMNVEV (reference sequence). Trimming at V came to 4 bases and at J to 5 bases, leaving 8 bases not matched to a gene. CDR3 nucleotides: TGTGCCAGCAGTTATAAACAGGGGGCGTCGGAGACCCAGTACTTC. This encodes CASSYKQGASETQYF.

The V gene is TRBV2, the J gene TRBJ2-3; D possibly corresponds to TRBD1 (6 bases). Per germline, CDR1 SNHLY and CDR2 FYNNEI. Trimming stripped 1 base from V and 0 bases from J, with 11 bases between. This CDR3 comprises 16 residues. As DNA, the CDR3 is TGTGCCAGCAGTGAAGTAAGGACAGAGAGCACAGATACGCAGTATTTT. This encodes CASSEVRTESTDTQYF.

This chain joins TRBV4-3 and TRBJ2-7; D possibly corresponds to TRBD2 (6 bases). Germline CDR1 is LGHNA and CDR2 is YSLEER. There are 15 residues in the CDR3. The V end lost 0 bases, the J end lost 5 bases, and 14 bases lay between the germline ends. CDR3 sequence reads: CASSQDRQGGDEQYF. In nucleotides, the CDR3 is TGCGCCAGCAGCCAAGATAGGCAGGGCGGGGACGAGCAGTACTTC.

This rearrangement joins TRBV6-6 to TRBJ2-3; D gene ambiguous. The ends were cut back, 0 bases at V and 6 bases at J, with 4 bases in the middle. The length of the CDR3 is 12 residues. Germline V gene lookup returns CDR1 MNHNY and CDR2 SVGAGI (reference sequence). The CDR3 loop is CASSYSRDTQYF. CDR3 bases: TGTGCCAGCAGTTACTCTCGGGATACGCAGTATTTT.

The gene calls are TRBV29-1 and TRBJ2-3, with D perhaps matching TRBD1 (10 bases). Between the trimmed V and J ends, which lost 7 bases and 2 bases, there was a span of 31 bases. CDR1 is SQVTM, CDR2 ANQGSEA, per germline. The CDR3 totals 19 residues. CDR3 protein: CSARDRGFRGRDNTDTQYF. The CDR3 DNA reads as TGCAGCGCCAGGGACAGGGGATTTCGCGGGAGGGATAACACAGATACGCAGTATTTT.

This rearrangement joins TRBV6-1 to TRBJ2-7; 8 bases are shared with TRBD2. The V and J ends lost 4 bases and 5 bases, in that order; junction bases with no gene match: 7. This CDR3 comprises 14 residues. The germline V gene has CDR1 MNHNS and CDR2 SASEGT. The CDR3 DNA reads as TGTGCCAGCAGTGTTTTGTCCGGGAGGGACGAGCAGTACTTC. Protein: CASSVLSGRDEQYF.